These T cell receptor beta chains were read from a single sample in a study of blood T cell repertoires in COVID-19. This table comes from immunoSEQ multiplex PCR, and its TCRdb copy is limited to in-frame clones, with some not included. This table holds 85,000 or so clones, roughly 85% found once. Material for sequencing was peripheral blood. These receptors all stem from a man aged 45 to 65 with active or convalescent COVID-19. The CDR3 runs from the conserved cysteine through the conserved F or W. A D gene is named only where the DNA matches it firmly. Not all rows give a size; the values are once, few, many and, for expanded clones, a class.

d_gene	v_gene	abundance	j_gene	CDR3aa	CDR3nt
.	TRBV28	.	TRBJ1-1	CASSFPKGGAVAEAFF	TGTGCCAGCAGTTTCCCCAAAGGGGGGGCCGTCGCTGAAGCTTTCTTT
.	TRBV5-6	.	TRBJ2-7	CASSLGWGQVTHEQYF	TGTGCCAGCAGCTTGGGTTGGGGGCAGGTTACCCACGAGCAGTACTTC
.	TRBV9	.	TRBJ2-2	CASSGGTNTGELFF	TGTGCCAGCAGCGGGGGCACGAACACCGGGGAGCTGTTTTTT
.	TRBV19	.	TRBJ2-1	CARRLANNEQFF	TGTGCCAGGCGTCTAGCTAACAATGAGCAGTTCTTC
.	TRBV7-2	.	TRBJ2-7	CASSLSGQAYEQYF	TGTGCCAGCAGCTTATCCGGACAAGCCTACGAGCAGTACTTC
.	TRBV5-5	.	TRBJ1-4	CASSLVSGPGEKLFF	TGTGCCAGCAGCTTGGTTTCAGGGCCGGGTGAAAAACTGTTTTTT
.	TRBV23-1	.	TRBJ2-1	CASSQSGTIENNEQFF	TGCGCCAGCAGTCAATCCGGGACAATAGAAAACAATGAGCAGTTCTTC
.	TRBV6-2/TRBV6-3	once	TRBJ2-2	CASSYVQGAGELFF	TGTGCCAGCAGTTACGTCCAGGGTGCCGGGGAGCTGTTTTTT
.	TRBV20-1	few	TRBJ1-5	CSASSGVTLLGTPQHF	TGCAGTGCTAGTTCCGGGGTCACCCTTTTGGGAACGCCCCAGCATTTT
TRBD1	TRBV5-4	.	TRBJ1-4	CASSLEPGQGKEKLFF	TGTGCCAGCAGCTTGGAACCGGGACAGGGGAAAGAAAAACTGTTTTTT
TRBD1	TRBV23-1	.	TRBJ1-2	CASSLPGTGVNYGYTF	TGCGCCAGCAGTCTTCCCGGGACAGGGGTTAACTATGGCTACACCTTC
TRBD1	TRBV6-5	.	TRBJ1-5	CASSLRQGDQPQHF	TGTGCCAGCAGTCTCAGACAGGGGGATCAGCCCCAGCATTTT
TRBD1	TRBV6-1	.	TRBJ1-2	CASSVDRGGEWDYGYTF	TGTGCCAGCAGTGTAGACAGGGGGGGAGAGTGGGACTATGGCTACACCTTC
.	TRBV18	.	TRBJ1-5	CASSTGGDQPQHF	TGTGCCAGCTCCACCGGCGGAGATCAGCCCCAGCATTTT
.	TRBV3-1/TRBV3-2	.	TRBJ1-6	CASISQGANSPLHF	TGTGCCAGCATCTCACAGGGAGCTAATTCACCCCTCCACTTT
TRBD1	TRBV6-5	.	TRBJ1-2	CASSTGTGYGYTF	TGTGCCAGCAGCACCGGGACAGGGTATGGCTACACCTTC
TRBD2	TRBV19	.	TRBJ2-5	CASSRGLAGGRETQYF	TGTGCCAGTAGTAGAGGACTAGCGGGAGGTCGAGAGACCCAGTACTTC
.	TRBV7-9	.	TRBJ1-5	CASSLTQADQPQHF	TGTGCCAGCAGCTTAACGCAGGCTGATCAGCCCCAGCATTTT
TRBD1	TRBV14	few	TRBJ1-6	CASSAGQGIGSPLHF	TGTGCCAGCAGCGCGGGACAGGGAATTGGCTCACCCCTCCACTTT
TRBD2	TRBV12-5	.	TRBJ2-1	CASGGGAWMNEQFF	TGTGCTAGTGGCGGGGGGGCCTGGATGAATGAGCAGTTCTTC
TRBD1	TRBV7-9	.	TRBJ1-2	CASSPHDRDRDYGYTF	TGTGCCAGCAGCCCCCATGACAGGGACCGGGACTATGGCTACACCTTC
TRBD2	TRBV5-1	.	TRBJ2-6	CASGGLADSGANVLTF	TGCGCCAGCGGGGGACTAGCGGACTCTGGGGCCAACGTCCTGACTTTC
.	TRBV18	.	TRBJ1-5	CASSPTGSANQPQHF	TGTGCCAGCTCACCCACGGGGTCGGCCAATCAGCCCCAGCATTTT
TRBD1	TRBV30	.	TRBJ2-7	CAWSVNRGLHEQYF	TGTGCCTGGAGTGTCAACAGGGGGCTCCACGAGCAGTACTTC
TRBD1	TRBV27	.	TRBJ1-3	CASSPTGTGRNTIYF	TGTGCCAGCAGTCCTACCGGGACAGGGCGAAACACCATATATTTT
.	TRBV6-5	.	TRBJ1-2	CASNYNYGYTF	TGTGCCAGTAACTACAACTATGGCTACACCTTC
TRBD2	TRBV11-2	once	TRBJ2-3	CASSLAGTRDTQYF	TGTGCCAGCAGCTTAGCCGGGACTAGAGATACGCAGTATTTT
.	TRBV21-1	.	TRBJ1-3	CASSKVGDSPVNTIYF	TGTGCCAGCAGCAAAGTAGGTGACAGCCCCGTAAACACCATATATTTT
TRBD1	TRBV30	.	TRBJ2-7	CAWRDRGVYEQYF	TGTGCCTGGAGGGACAGGGGTGTATACGAGCAGTACTTC
.	TRBV4-1	.	TRBJ2-1	CASSQVKTESYNEQFF	TGCGCCAGCAGCCAAGTTAAGACAGAATCCTACAATGAGCAGTTCTTC
.	TRBV19	.	TRBJ1-2	CASIGIHRAGGYTF	TGTGCCAGTATTGGGATCCACAGGGCTGGTGGCTACACCTTC
TRBD1	TRBV10-3	.	TRBJ1-4	CAISGGQFNEKLFF	TGTGCCATCAGTGGGGGACAGTTTAATGAAAAACTGTTTTTT
.	TRBV19	.	TRBJ2-2	CASSGRGTGELFF	TGTGCCAGTAGTGGGCGGGGAACCGGGGAGCTGTTTTTT
TRBD2	TRBV4-2	.	TRBJ2-1	CASSQDSSGSGNEQFF	TGTGCCAGCAGCCAAGATTCGAGCGGGAGTGGCAATGAGCAGTTCTTC
TRBD1	TRBV4-2	.	TRBJ1-2	CASSRPGDPGTGGVYGYTF	TGTGCCAGCAGCCGACCGGGGGACCCCGGGACAGGGGGGGTTTATGGCTACACCTTC
TRBD2	TRBV27	.	TRBJ2-1	CASSSKTGLAAQNEQFF	TGTGCCAGCAGTTCCAAGACGGGACTAGCAGCCCAGAATGAGCAGTTCTTC
TRBD1	TRBV5-4	.	TRBJ2-3	CASSLRQGADTQYF	TGTGCCAGCAGCTTGCGACAGGGCGCAGATACGCAGTATTTT
TRBD1	TRBV19	.	TRBJ1-4	CASSSLGQGSEKLFF	TGTGCCAGTAGTTCGCTGGGACAGGGGAGTGAAAAACTGTTTTTT
.	TRBV5-6	once	TRBJ2-7	CASSLNWDTDYEQYF	TGTGCCAGCAGCTTGAATTGGGACACAGACTACGAGCAGTACTTC
TRBD1	TRBV20-1	.	TRBJ2-7	CSGRDRVEQYF	TGCAGTGGCCGGGACAGGGTCGAGCAGTACTTC
.	TRBV29-1	.	TRBJ2-3	CSVEGAGNTDTQYF	TGCAGCGTTGAAGGGGCGGGAAACACAGATACGCAGTATTTT
.	TRBV30	.	TRBJ2-5	CAWSVQAKETQYF	TGTGCCTGGAGTGTACAGGCGAAAGAGACCCAGTACTTC
.	TRBV5-4	.	TRBJ1-1	CASSLQGSNTEAFF	TGTGCCAGCAGCTTACAGGGTTCGAACACTGAAGCTTTCTTT
TRBD2	TRBV2	.	TRBJ2-5	CASRGTSGAIETQYF	TGTGCCAGCAGGGGGACTAGCGGGGCTATAGAGACCCAGTACTTC
.	TRBV2	once	TRBJ1-2	CATRGYTF	TGTGCCACCCGGGGCTACACCTTC
.	TRBV2	.	TRBJ2-2	CASSPAGSNTGELFF	TGTGCCAGCAGTCCCGCAGGCTCGAACACCGGGGAGCTGTTTTTT
.	TRBV6-5	.	TRBJ2-7	CASSYSRGEKQYF	TGTGCCAGCAGTTACTCCAGGGGCGAGAAGCAGTACTTC
TRBD1	TRBV18	.	TRBJ1-4	CASSRDSQKGEKLFF	TGTGCCAGCTCTCGGGACAGCCAAAAGGGTGAAAAACTGTTTTTT
TRBD1	TRBV6-1	.	TRBJ2-7	CASSEGQAYEQYF	TGTGCCAGCAGTGAGGGACAGGCCTACGAGCAGTACTTC
TRBD1	TRBV5-1	.	TRBJ1-2	CASSSGQAISYTF	TGCGCCAGCAGCTCGGGACAGGCTATTTCCTACACCTTC
TRBD2	TRBV23-1	once	TRBJ2-7	CASSLPDGLALAYEQYF	TGCGCCAGCAGTCTTCCCGACGGACTAGCGCTGGCCTACGAGCAGTACTTC
.	TRBV18	.	TRBJ2-3	CASAQGGTDTQYF	TGTGCCAGCGCACAGGGAGGGACAGATACGCAGTATTTT
.	TRBV11-2	.	TRBJ1-4	CASSRRPPGGPFGNEKLFF	TGTGCCAGCAGCAGAAGACCCCCGGGGGGGCCGTTCGGTAACGAAAAACTGTTTTTT
TRBD2	TRBV7-2	.	TRBJ2-1	CASSLALQRGNEQFF	TGTGCCAGCAGCTTAGCGTTGCAGCGGGGCAATGAGCAGTTCTTC
TRBD2	TRBV9	few	TRBJ2-3	CASSAGTSGGAPDTQYF	TGTGCCAGCAGCGCCGGGACTAGCGGGGGGGCCCCAGATACGCAGTATTTT